The clone carrying this T cell receptor (beta chain) appeared a few times. Its target is not known. Only in-frame clones appear in the TCRdb table, and some are missing; sequencing was by immunoSEQ multiplex PCR. The table has more than 15,000 clones, around 74% seen once. Expansion with viral peptide pools was applied to antigen-specific CD4+ T cells by the ViraFEST assay prior to sequencing. The culture ran for approximately 10 days, and then CD4+ T cells were isolated. It was between March and December 2020 that the person had a SARS-CoV-2 infection confirmed by PCR. Each participant received a vaccine that was either BNT162b2 or mRNA-1273, given as two doses. Half the medium was swapped for IL-2 medium on days 3 and 7. The data belong to a study of vaccination effects on CD4 cells after COVID-19. Study information: It was a median of 72 days after the second dose that post-vaccine samples were obtained.

This sequence originates from a human donor who had a prior SARS-CoV-2 infection. The sequencing here drew on CD4+ T cells from PBMCs cultured with SARS-CoV-2 spike peptides, taken after COVID-19 vaccination.

CDR3 DNA: TGCGCCAGCAGCTTGGTATTTGAGACCCAGTACTTC. This gives the protein CASSLVFETQYF. The chain carries TRBV5-1 and TRBJ2-5; D remains ambiguous. The V end was cut by 0 bases, the J end by 5 bases, with 5 bases between. The CDR3 has 12 amino acids. The germline V gene has CDR1 SGHRS and CDR2 YFSETQ.